These 4 T cell receptor beta chains originate from one sample sequenced in a study of blood T cell repertoires in COVID-19. Clones were sequenced by immunoSEQ multiplex PCR, and TCRdb holds only the in-frame ones, with some missing. The profile shows hundreds of thousands of clones, around nine tenths of them singletons. Sequencing was done on a sample of PBMCs or T cells enriched from blood (not recorded which). The source of these receptors is a woman aged 40-49 years who had recovered from COVID-19.

The chain links TRBV10-3 to TRBJ1-2; 8 bases match TRBD1. This CDR3 has 15 amino acids. Germline V CDR1 and CDR2: ENHRY, SYGVKD. The trim removed 0 bases at V and 3 bases at J, leaving 3 bases unmatched. The CDR3: CAISESGQGDYGYTF. CDR3 sequence (DNA): TGTGCCATCAGTGAGTCTGGACAGGGAGACTATGGCTACACCTTC.

CDR3 in DNA: TGTGCCAGCAGCCAATTTGGGCAGCACTATGGCTACACCTTC. This codes for CASSQFGQHYGYTF. The V call is TRBV16, the J call TRBJ1-2, with D uncertain. V was clipped by 1 base and J by 3 bases, with 9 bases between them. There are 14 residues in the CDR3. The V gene's germline CDR1 is KGHSY and CDR2 FQNENV. Full variable domain (rest looked up from reference TRBV16 and TRBJ1-2): GEEVAQTPKHLVRGEGQKAKLYCAPIKGHSYVFWYQQVLKNEFKFLISFQNENVFDETGMPKERFSAKCLPNSPCSLEIQATKLEDSAVYFCASSQFGQHYGYTFGSGTRLTVV.

This clone was recorded once. This chain links TRBV24-1 with TRBJ2-7; perhaps TRBD1 as D (8 bases). The germline CDR1 and CDR2 sequences are KGHDR and SFDVKD. This CDR3 region has 14 residues. Trimming pared 7 bases from V and 4 bases from J, leaving 16 bases between. The CDR3 reads CATSATGGGYEQYF. CDR3 sequence (DNA): TGTGCCACCAGCGCTACAGGGGGAGGGTACGAGCAGTACTTC.

The J gene is TRBJ2-2, the V gene TRBV7-9, with D perhaps matching TRBD1 (8 bases). Trimming shortened V by 3 bases and J by 3 bases, and 17 bases separated the two germline ends. Germline V CDR1 and CDR2: SEHNR, FQNEAQ (reference sequence). There are 17 residues in the CDR3. The CDR3 region has the DNA TGTGCCAGCAGCTTTTTTGACAGGGGAGGGGACACCGGGGAGCTGTTTTTT. Translation: CASSFFDRGGDTGELFF.